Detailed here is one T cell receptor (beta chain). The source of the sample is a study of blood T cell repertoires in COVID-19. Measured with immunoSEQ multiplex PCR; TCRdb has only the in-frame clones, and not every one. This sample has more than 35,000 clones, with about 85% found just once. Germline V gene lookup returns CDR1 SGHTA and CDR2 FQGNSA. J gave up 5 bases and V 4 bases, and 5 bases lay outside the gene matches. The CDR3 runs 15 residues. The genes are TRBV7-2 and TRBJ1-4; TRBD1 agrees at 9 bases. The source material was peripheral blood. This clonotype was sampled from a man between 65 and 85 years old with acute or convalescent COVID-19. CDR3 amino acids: CASSSQGAGNEKLFF. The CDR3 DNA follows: TGTGCCAGCAGCTCACAGGGGGCGGGGAATGAAAAACTGTTTTTT. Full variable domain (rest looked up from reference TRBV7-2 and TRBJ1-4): GAGVSQSPSNKVTEKGKDVELRCDPISGHTALYWYRQSLGQGLEFLIYFQGNSAPDKSGLPSDRFSAERTGGSVSTLTIQRTQQEDSAVYLCASSSQGAGNEKLFFGSGTQLSVL.